This T cell receptor (beta chain) was identified during a study of T cell changes during pregnancy in multiple sclerosis (dated by TCRdb to about 2019). About the full investigation: Changes in the T cell repertoire over the course of pregnancy were examined in this study in women with multiple sclerosis.

Trimming takes 5 bases from V and 4 bases from J, and the germline ends sit 12 bases apart. According to the germline V gene, CDR1 reads LGHNA and CDR2 reads YSLEER. Including cysteine and phenylalanine, the CDR3 has 14 amino acids. Only CDR3 DNA remains: 42 bases, in frame from the first base. Library preparation employed the immunoSEQ multiplex PCR assay. TCRdb obtained this table from immuneACCESS and retained in-frame rearrangements with V and J assigned. These tables miss some clones; where compared with another copy, unresolved V genes account for less than half of the shortfall, and the remainder is unexplained. Present in this sample are about 40,000 clones, about 90% of which were seen just once. About 5% of the sample goes to the ten largest clones. Concerning this clone: It has no known antigen specificity. One base away there is no much larger clone; base qualities are not given.

Here the sequenced sample was peripheral blood, taken in the first trimester of pregnancy. The sequence joins TRBV4-3 to TRBJ2-1; a weak D assignment points to TRBD2 (6 bases agree). This TCR was recovered from a female donor in good health, enrolled as a control in a pregnancy study. The DNA reads TGCGCCAGCAGCAGGGGCGGGGAGTACAATGAGCAGTTCTTC. The translation is CASSRGGEYNEQFF.